What follows are 7 T cell receptor beta chains derived from one specimen sequenced in a study of T cells in Graves' hyperthyroidism and ophthalmopathy. The source material, RNA transcripts, was used to amplify TCR beta CDR3 regions. In the first-round RT-PCR of the TCR CDR3, the HTBI primer set was used. MiXCR, applied by TCRdb to the multiplex PCR reads, yields one record per CDR3 protein. The table lists fewer than 350,000 distinct CDR3 sequences, around a fifth of them singletons. What was sequenced was blood. These receptors were obtained from a man between 50 and 59 years old with Graves' ophthalmopathy.

The V gene is TRBV4-2, the J gene TRBJ1-6; D uncertain. Trimming took off 7 bases at V and 8 bases at J, with 18 bases between the two ends. The CDR3 has 15 residues. Germline V lookup: CDR1 LGHNA, CDR2 YNFKEQ. The chain's CDR3 is CASNMLGRLDSPLHF. The CDR3 nucleotides read TGTGCCAGCAATATGTTGGGCAGGCTGGATTCACCCCTCCACTTT.

This clonotype was found a few times. This chain uses TRBV12-3 or TRBV12-4 with TRBJ2-3; TRBD2 agrees at 9 bases. Unmatched junction bases numbered 7, after V lost 7 bases and J lost 5 bases. This CDR3 contains 14 residues. The CDR3, as DNA: TGTGCCAGCAATCTAGCGGGATCTGGAGATACGCAGTATTTT. This translates into CASNLAGSGDTQYF.

The chain carries TRBV10-2 and TRBJ2-2, with D hard to call. Per the germline V gene, CDR1 is WSHSY and CDR2 is SAAADI. The CDR3 loop spans 13 amino acids. Trimming removed 0 bases from V and 7 bases from J, with 6 bases in between. The CDR3 DNA follows: TGCGCCAGCAGTGAGTCGAAAGGCGGGGAGCTGTTTTTT. Translation: CASSESKGGELFF.

The V and J genes are TRBV5-6 and TRBJ2-6, with 9 bases matching TRBD2. With V trimmed by 2 bases and J by 0 bases, 12 bases remained unmatched. The CDR3 runs 20 residues. Germline-derived CDR1 and CDR2 are SGHDT and YYEEEE. CDR3 residues: CASSFWGTSPLISGANVLTF. The DNA of the CDR3 is TGTGCCAGCAGCTTCTGGGGGACTAGCCCTCTTATCTCTGGGGCCAACGTCCTGACTTTC.

This clonotype has at least ten counts. This chain uses TRBV9 with TRBJ2-7; TRBD1 is a possible D gene (5 bases). The CDR3 is made up of 15 amino acids. Germline V gene data show CDR1 as SGDLS and CDR2 as YYNGEE. The V end lost 3 bases, the J end lost 0 bases, and 13 bases lay between the germline ends. CDR3 amino acids: CASSADGQISYEQYF. In DNA form, the CDR3 reads TGTGCCAGCAGCGCAGACGGACAAATCTCCTACGAGCAGTACTTC.

The table lists this clonotype with a few counts. The chain employs TRBV12-3 or TRBV12-4 and TRBJ2-2, with D possibly TRBD1 on 6 matching bases. The ends were cut back, 5 bases at V and 0 bases at J, with 10 bases in the middle. The CDR3 has 15 residues. Written as DNA, the CDR3 is TGTGCCAGCAGTGGACAGAACACGAACACCGGGGAGCTGTTTTTT. Translating it yields CASSGQNTNTGELFF.

The table lists this clonotype with a few counts. This may arise from a read error, as a much more abundant clone is one base away. V gene TRBV20-1 combines with J gene TRBJ1-1; no firm D call. The germline V gene encodes CDR1 DFQATT and CDR2 SNEGSKA (reference sequence). The CDR3 loop spans 16 amino acids. Deletions cut 0 bases from V and 3 bases from J, with 17 bases between. CDR3: CSARDRWATKYTEAFF. CDR3 DNA: TGCAGTGCTAGAGATCGATGGGCCACGAAGTACACTGAAGCTTTCTTT.